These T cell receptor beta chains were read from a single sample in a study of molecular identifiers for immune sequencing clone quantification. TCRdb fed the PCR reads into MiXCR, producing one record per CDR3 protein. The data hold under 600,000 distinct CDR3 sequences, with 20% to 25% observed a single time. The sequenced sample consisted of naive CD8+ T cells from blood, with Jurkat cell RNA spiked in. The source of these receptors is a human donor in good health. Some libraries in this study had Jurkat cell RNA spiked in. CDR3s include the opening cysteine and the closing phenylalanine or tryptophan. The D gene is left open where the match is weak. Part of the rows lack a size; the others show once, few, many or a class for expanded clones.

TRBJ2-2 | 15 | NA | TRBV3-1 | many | CASSGGTLDSGELFF | TGTGCCAGCAGCGGAGGGACCCTGGACTCCGGGGAGCTGTTTTTT
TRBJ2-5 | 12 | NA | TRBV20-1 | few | CSARTVRETQYF | TGCAGTGCTAGGACAGTGCGAGAGACCCAGTACTTC
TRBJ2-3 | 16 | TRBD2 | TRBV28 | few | CASSRRTSGRPDTQYF | TGTGCCAGCAGCCGTAGGACTAGCGGGAGGCCAGATACGCAGTATTTT
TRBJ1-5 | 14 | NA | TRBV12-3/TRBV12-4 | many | CASREGYSNQPQHF | TGTGCCAGCCGCGAAGGATATAGCAATCAGCCCCAGCATTTT
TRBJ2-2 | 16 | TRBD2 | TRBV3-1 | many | CASSLSGTSYTGELFF | TGTGCCAGCAGCCTAAGCGGGACTTCCTACACCGGGGAGCTGTTTTTT
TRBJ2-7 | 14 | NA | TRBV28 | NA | CASSPNRASYEQYF | TGTGCCAGCAGTCCCAACAGGGCATCCTACGAGCAGTACTTC
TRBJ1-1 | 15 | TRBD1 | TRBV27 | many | CASSLYRGGGTEAFF | TGTGCCAGCAGCTTATACAGGGGCGGAGGGACTGAAGCTTTCTTT
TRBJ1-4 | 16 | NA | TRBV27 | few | CASSFLGVQANEKLFF | TGTGCCAGCAGTTTTTTGGGGGTACAGGCTAATGAAAAACTGTTTTTT
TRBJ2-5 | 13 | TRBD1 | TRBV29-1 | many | CSAWTGHQETQYF | TGCAGCGCCTGGACAGGGCATCAAGAGACCCAGTACTTC
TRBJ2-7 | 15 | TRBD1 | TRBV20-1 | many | CSARDGGTGGYEQYF | TGCAGTGCTAGAGATGGTGGGACAGGGGGTTACGAGCAGTACTTC
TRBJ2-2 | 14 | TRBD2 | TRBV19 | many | CASGSGTETGELFF | TGTGCGAGTGGGAGCGGGACCGAGACCGGGGAGCTGTTTTTT